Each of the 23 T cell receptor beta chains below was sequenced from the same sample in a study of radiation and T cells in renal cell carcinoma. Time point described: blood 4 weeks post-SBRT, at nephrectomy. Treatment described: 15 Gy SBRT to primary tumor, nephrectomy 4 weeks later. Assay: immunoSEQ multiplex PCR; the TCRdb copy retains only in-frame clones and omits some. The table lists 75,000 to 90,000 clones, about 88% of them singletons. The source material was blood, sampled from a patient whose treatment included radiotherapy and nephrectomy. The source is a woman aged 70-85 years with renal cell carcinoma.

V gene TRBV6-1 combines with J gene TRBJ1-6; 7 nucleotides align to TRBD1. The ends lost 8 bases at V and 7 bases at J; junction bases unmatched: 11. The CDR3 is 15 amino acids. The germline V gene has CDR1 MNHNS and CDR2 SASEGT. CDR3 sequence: CASLTTGRSNSPLHF. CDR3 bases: TGTGCCAGCCTGACGACAGGGAGATCCAATTCACCCCTCCACTTT.

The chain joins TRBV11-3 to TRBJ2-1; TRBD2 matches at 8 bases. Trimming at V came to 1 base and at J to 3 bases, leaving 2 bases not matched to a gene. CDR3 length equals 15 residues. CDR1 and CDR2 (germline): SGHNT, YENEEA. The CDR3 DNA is TGTGCCAGCAGCTTAGCCGGGACTAGCTACAATGAGCAGTTCTTC. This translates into CASSLAGTSYNEQFF.

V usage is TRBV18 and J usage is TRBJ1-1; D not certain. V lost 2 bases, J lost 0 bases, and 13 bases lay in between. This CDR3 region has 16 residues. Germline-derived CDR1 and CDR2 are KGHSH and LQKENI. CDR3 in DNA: TGTGCCAGCTCACCAGTAGAGCCGATGATGAACACTGAAGCTTTCTTT. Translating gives CASSPVEPMMNTEAFF. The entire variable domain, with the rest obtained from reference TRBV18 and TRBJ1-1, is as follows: NAGVMQNPRHLVRRRGQEARLRCSPMKGHSHVYWYRQLPEEGLKFMVYLQKENIIDESGMPKERFSAEFPKEGPSILRIQQVVRGDSAAYFCASSPVEPMMNTEAFFGQGTRLTVV.

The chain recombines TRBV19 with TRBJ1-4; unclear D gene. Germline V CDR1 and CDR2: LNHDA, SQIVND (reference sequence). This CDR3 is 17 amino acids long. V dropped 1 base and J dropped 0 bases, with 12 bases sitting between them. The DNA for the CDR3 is TGTGCCAGTAGTATAGCCGACGATGTTGCAACTAATGAAAAACTGTTTTTT. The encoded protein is CASSIADDVATNEKLFF.

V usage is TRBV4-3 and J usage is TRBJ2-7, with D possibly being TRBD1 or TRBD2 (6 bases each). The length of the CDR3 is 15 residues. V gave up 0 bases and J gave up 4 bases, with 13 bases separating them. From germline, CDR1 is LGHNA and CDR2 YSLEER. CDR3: CASSQEQGGAYEQYF. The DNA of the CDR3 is TGCGCCAGCAGCCAAGAACAGGGAGGTGCTTACGAGCAGTACTTC.

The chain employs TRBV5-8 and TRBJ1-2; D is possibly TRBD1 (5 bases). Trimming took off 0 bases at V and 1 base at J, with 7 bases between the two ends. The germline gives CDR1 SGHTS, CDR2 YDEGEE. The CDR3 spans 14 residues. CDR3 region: CASSLGDGNYGYTF. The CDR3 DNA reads TGTGCCAGCAGCTTGGGGGACGGTAACTATGGCTACACCTTC.

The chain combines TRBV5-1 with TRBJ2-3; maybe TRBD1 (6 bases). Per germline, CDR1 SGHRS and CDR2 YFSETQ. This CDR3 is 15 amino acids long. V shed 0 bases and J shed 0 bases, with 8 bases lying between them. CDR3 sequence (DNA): TGCGCCAGCAGCTTGGTGGGGGCCAGCACAGATACGCAGTATTTT. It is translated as CASSLVGASTDTQYF.

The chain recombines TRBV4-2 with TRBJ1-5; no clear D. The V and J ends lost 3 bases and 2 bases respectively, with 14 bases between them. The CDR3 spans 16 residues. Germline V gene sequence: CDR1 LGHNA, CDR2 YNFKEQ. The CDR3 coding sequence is TGTGCCAGCAGCCAGGACGGAGGGATCGGCAATCAGCCCCAGCATTTT. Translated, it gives CASSQDGGIGNQPQHF.

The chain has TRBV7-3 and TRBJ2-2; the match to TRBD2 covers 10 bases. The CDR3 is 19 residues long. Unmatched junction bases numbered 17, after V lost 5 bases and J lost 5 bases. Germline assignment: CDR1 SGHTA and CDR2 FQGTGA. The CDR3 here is CASSPSVVAGGRTTGELFF. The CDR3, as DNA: TGTGCCAGCAGCCCATCGGTGGTAGCGGGGGGACGAACGACCGGGGAGCTGTTTTTT.

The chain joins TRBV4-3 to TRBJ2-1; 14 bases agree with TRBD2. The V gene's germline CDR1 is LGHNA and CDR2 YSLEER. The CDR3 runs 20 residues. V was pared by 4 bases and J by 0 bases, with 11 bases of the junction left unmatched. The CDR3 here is CASSPSLTSGGGYSYNEQFF. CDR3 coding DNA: TGCGCCAGCAGCCCTAGCCTGACTAGCGGGGGGGGATACTCCTACAATGAGCAGTTCTTC.

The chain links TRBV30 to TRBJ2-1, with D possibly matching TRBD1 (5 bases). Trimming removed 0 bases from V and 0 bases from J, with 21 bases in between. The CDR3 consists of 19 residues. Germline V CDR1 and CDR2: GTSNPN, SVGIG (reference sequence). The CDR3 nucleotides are TGTGCCTGGAGTGTACGTGAAGGGGCAATTTCAAGCTCCTACAATGAGCAGTTCTTC. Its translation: CAWSVREGAISSSYNEQFF.

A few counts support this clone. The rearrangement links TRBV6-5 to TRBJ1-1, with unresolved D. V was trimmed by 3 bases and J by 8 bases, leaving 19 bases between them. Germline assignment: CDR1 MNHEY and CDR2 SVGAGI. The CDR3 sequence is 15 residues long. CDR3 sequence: CASSYSGDVADEAFF. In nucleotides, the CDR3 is TGTGCCAGCAGTTATAGCGGCGATGTGGCAGACGAAGCTTTCTTT.

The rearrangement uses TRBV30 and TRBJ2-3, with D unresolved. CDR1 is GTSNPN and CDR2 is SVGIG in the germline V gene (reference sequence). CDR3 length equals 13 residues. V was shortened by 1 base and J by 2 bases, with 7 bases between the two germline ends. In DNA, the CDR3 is TGTGCCTGGAGTGGTCTGATCACAGATACGCAGTATTTT. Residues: CAWSGLITDTQYF.

The CDR3 sequence is CASSGQGRGAFF. CDR3 in DNA: TGTGCCAGTAGCGGACAAGGGCGGGGGGCTTTCTTT. V usage is TRBV19 and J usage is TRBJ1-1; D possibly corresponds to TRBD1 (5 bases). Germline CDR1 LNHDA, CDR2 SQIVND (reference sequence). Trimming shortened V by 6 bases and J by 11 bases, and 16 bases separated the two germline ends. The CDR3 is 12 amino acids.

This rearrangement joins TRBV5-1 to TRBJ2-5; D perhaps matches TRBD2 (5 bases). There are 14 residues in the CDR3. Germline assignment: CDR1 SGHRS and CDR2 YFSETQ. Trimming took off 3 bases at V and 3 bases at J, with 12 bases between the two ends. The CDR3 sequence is CASSSSLIKETQYF. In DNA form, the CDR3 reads TGCGCCAGCAGCTCTAGCCTCATCAAAGAGACCCAGTACTTC. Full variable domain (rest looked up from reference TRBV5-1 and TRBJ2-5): KAGVTQTPRYLIKTRGQQVTLSCSPISGHRSVSWYQQTPGQGLQFLFEYFSETQRNKGNFPGRFSGRQFSNSRSEMNVSTLELGDSALYLCASSSSLIKETQYFGPGTRLLVL.

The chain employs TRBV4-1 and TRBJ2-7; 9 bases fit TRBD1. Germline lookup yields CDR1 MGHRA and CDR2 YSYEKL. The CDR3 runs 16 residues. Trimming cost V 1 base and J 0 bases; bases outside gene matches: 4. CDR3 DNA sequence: TGCGCCAGCAGCCAAGGACAGGGGGTTAGCTCCTACGAGCAGTACTTC. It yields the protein CASSQGQGVSSYEQYF.

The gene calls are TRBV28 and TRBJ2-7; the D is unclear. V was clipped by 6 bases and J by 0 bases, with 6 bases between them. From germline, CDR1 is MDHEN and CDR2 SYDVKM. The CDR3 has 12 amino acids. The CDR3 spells CASRADSYEQYF. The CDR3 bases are TGTGCCAGCAGGGCAGACTCCTACGAGCAGTACTTC.

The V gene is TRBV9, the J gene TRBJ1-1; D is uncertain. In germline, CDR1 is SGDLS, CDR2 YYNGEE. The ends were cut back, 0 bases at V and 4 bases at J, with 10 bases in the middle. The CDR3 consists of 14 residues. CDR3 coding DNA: TGTGCCAGCAGCGTAGTCGCCATGAGCACTGAAGCTTTCTTT. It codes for CASSVVAMSTEAFF.

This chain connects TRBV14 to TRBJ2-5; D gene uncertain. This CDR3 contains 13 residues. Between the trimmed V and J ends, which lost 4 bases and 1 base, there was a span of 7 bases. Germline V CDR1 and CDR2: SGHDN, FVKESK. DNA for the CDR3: TGTGCCAGCAGCCGGCACATCCAAGAGACCCAGTACTTC. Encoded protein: CASSRHIQETQYF.

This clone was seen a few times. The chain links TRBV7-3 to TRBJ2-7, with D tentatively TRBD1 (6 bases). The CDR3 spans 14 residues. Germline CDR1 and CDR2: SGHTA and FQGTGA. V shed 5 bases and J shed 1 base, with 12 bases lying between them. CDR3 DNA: TGTGCCAGCAGCCGGGACAAATCTTCCTACGAGCAGTACTTC. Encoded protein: CASSRDKSSYEQYF.

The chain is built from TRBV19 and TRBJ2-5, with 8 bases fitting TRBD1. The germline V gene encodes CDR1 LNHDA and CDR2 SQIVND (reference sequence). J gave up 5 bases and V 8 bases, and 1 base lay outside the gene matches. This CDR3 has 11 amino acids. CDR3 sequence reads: CASQGAETQYF. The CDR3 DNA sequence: TGTGCCAGTCAGGGGGCTGAGACCCAGTACTTC.

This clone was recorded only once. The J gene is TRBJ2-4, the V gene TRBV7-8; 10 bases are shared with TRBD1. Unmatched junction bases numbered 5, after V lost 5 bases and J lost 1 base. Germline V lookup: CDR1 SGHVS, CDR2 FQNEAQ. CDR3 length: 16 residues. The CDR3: CASSTPGQGAKNIQYF. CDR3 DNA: TGTGCCAGCAGCACACCGGGACAGGGGGCCAAAAACATTCAGTACTTC.

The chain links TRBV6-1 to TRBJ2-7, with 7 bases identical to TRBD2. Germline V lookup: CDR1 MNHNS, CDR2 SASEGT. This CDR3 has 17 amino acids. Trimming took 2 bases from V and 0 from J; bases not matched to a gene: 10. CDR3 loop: CASSEPRSGKSSYEQYF. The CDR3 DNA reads TGTGCCAGCAGTGAACCCAGGAGCGGGAAGAGCTCCTACGAGCAGTACTTC.